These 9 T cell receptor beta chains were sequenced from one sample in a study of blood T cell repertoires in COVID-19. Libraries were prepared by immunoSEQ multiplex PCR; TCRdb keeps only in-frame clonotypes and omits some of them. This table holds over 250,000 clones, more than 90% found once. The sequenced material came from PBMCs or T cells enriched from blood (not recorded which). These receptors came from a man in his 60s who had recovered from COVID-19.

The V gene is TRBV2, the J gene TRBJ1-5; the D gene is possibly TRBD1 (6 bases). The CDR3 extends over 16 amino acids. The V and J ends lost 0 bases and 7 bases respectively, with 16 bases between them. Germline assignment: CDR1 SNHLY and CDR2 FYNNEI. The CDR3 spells CASSEAGGGAGQPQHF. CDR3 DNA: TGTGCCAGCAGTGAAGCAGGGGGGGGAGCCGGACAGCCCCAGCATTTT.

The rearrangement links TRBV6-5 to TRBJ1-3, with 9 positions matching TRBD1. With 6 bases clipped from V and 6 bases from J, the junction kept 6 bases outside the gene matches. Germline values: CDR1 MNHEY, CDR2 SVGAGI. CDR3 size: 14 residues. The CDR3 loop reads CASSLDRGLNTIYF. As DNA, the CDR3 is TGTGCCAGCAGCTTGGACAGGGGCTTAAACACCATATATTTT.

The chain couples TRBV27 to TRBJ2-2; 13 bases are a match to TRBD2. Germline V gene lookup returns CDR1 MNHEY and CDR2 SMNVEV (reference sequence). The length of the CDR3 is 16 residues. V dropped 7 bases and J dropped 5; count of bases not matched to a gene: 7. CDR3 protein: CASTGLAGEGTGELFF. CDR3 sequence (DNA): TGTGCCAGCACTGGACTAGCGGGAGAGGGAACCGGGGAGCTGTTTTTT.

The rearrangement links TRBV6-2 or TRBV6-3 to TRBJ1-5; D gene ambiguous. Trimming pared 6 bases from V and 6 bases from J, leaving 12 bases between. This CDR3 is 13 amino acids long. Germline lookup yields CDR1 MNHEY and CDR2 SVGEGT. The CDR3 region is CASSSGLVQPQHF. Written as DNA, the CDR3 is TGTGCCAGCAGCTCCGGGTTGGTTCAGCCCCAGCATTTT.

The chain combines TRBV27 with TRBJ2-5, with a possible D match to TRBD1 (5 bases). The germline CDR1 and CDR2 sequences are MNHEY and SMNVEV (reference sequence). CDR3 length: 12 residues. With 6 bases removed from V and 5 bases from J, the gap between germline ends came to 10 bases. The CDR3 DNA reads TGTGCCAGCAGGGGGCGAGCCGAGACCCAGTACTTC. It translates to CASRGRAETQYF.

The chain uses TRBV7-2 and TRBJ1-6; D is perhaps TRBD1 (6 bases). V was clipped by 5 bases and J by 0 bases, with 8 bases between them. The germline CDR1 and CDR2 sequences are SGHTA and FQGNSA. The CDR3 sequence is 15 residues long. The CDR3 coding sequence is TGTGCCAGCAGCCCGGACAGCTCCTATAATTCACCCCTCCACTTT. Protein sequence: CASSPDSSYNSPLHF. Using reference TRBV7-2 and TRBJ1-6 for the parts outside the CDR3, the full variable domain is GAGVSQSPSNKVTEKGKDVELRCDPISGHTALYWYRQSLGQGLEFLIYFQGNSAPDKSGLPSDRFSAERTGGSVSTLTIQRTQQEDSAVYLCASSPDSSYNSPLHFGNGTRLTVT.

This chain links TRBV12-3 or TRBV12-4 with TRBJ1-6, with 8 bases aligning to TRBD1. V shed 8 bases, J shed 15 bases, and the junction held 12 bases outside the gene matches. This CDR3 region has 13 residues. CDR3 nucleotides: TGTGCCAGCCGGACAGGGACTCCAGAAGACCTCCACTTT. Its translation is CASRTGTPEDLHF.

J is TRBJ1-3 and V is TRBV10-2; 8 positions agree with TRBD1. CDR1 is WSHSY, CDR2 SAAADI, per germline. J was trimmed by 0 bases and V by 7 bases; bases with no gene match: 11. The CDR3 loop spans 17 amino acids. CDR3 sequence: CASTPRQGQASGNTIYF. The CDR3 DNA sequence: TGCGCCAGCACTCCCCGACAGGGGCAGGCCTCTGGAAACACCATATATTTT.

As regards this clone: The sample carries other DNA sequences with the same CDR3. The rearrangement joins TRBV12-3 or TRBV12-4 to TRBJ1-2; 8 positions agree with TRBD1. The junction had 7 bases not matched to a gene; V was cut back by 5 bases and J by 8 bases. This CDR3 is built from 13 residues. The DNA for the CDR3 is TGTGCCAGCAGTCCAGGACAGGGATACGGCTACACCTTC. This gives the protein CASSPGQGYGYTF.